This T cell receptor (beta chain) was recovered during a study of blood T cell repertoires in COVID-19. Assay used: immunoSEQ multiplex PCR; TCRdb lists only in-frame clones, some missing. The sample shows approximately 150,000 clones, around 82% of them seen only once. The CDR3 loop spans 16 amino acids. CDR1 is WSHSY and CDR2 is SAAADI in the germline V gene. Trimming took 3 bases from V and 3 from J; bases not matched to a gene: 11. V usage is TRBV10-2 and J usage is TRBJ2-7, with 7 bases aligning to TRBD2. The origin of this receptor is a man in his sixties with acute or convalescent COVID-19. Material: peripheral blood. The CDR3 coding sequence is TGCGCCAGCAGTGATGTCCTGGAGCGGGACCTCTACGAGCAGTACTTC. Translated, it gives CASSDVLERDLYEQYF.